The 24 T cell receptor beta chains below come from one sample, sequenced in a study of cytomegalovirus exposure and HLA in healthy donors. The primer mix had 60 Vbeta and 13 Jbeta primers. The table came from immunoSEQ multiplex PCR; TCRdb's copy has only in-frame clones and leaves some out. Of roughly 120,000 clones listed, 81% were seen once; the top ten hold around 4%. The sequenced material came from PBMCs. Every receptor here comes from a woman younger than 45 in good health and CMV-seronegative.

This clone was counted a single time. The chain joins TRBV28 to TRBJ1-3; perhaps TRBD1 as D (5 bases). The germline V gene encodes CDR1 MDHEN and CDR2 SYDVKM. V was shortened by 2 bases and J by 2 bases, with 13 bases between the two germline ends. This CDR3 spans 16 amino acids. CDR3 nucleotide sequence: TGTGCCAGCAGTTTACCGACAGCTTTAGCTGGAAACACCATATATTTT. It specifies CASSLPTALAGNTIYF.

V is TRBV7-2 and J is TRBJ2-1; tentative D call: TRBD1 (5 bases). Between the trimmed V and J ends, which lost 5 bases and 4 bases, there was a span of 9 bases. CDR3 length: 13 residues. Germline loops: CDR1 SGHTA, CDR2 FQGNSA. The CDR3 nucleotides are TGTGCCAGCAGCGTACAGGAATACAATGAGCAGTTCTTC. It yields the protein CASSVQEYNEQFF.

CDR3 sequence reads: CASKFTETSYGYTF. CDR3 in DNA: TGTGCCAGCAAGTTTACGGAGACTTCCTATGGCTACACCTTC. The gene calls are TRBV6-1 and TRBJ1-2; D not resolved. The CDR3 spans 14 residues. Germline V gene sequence: CDR1 MNHNS, CDR2 SASEGT. V was cut by 7 bases and J by 4 bases, with 16 bases left in between.

The genes are TRBV13 and TRBJ1-1; tentatively, D is TRBD1 (5 bases). The CDR3 spans 12 residues. Trimming took 2 bases from V and 11 from J, leaving 12 bases between them. Germline V CDR1 and CDR2: PRHDT, FYEKMQ (reference sequence). CDR3 in amino acids: CASSLRAGGAFF. The CDR3 DNA is TGTGCCAGCAGCTTACGGGCGGGGGGGGCTTTCTTT. The full variable domain, rest sourced from reference TRBV13 and TRBJ1-1, is AAGVIQSPRHLIKEKRETATLKCYPIPRHDTVYWYQQGPGQDPQFLISFYEKMQSDKGSIPDRFSAQQFSDYHSELNMSSLELGDSALYFCASSLRAGGAFFGQGTRLTVV.

The V call is TRBV2, the J call TRBJ2-3, with 7 bases that match TRBD1. CDR3 length: 14 residues. V was clipped by 6 bases and J by 5 bases; unmatched bases: 8. Germline CDR1 is SNHLY and CDR2 is FYNNEI. CDR3 in DNA: TGTGCCAGCAGAGATTCGACAGGGAGAGATACGCAGTATTTT. It encodes CASRDSTGRDTQYF.

The genes are TRBV10-3 and TRBJ2-2, with TRBD2 matching 7 bases. Trimming removed 4 bases from V and 2 bases from J; junction bases left unmatched: 1. Germline V gene data show CDR1 as ENHRY and CDR2 as SYGVKD. The CDR3 loop spans 14 amino acids. CDR3 coding DNA: TGTGCCATCAGTGCTAGCGGAAACACCGGGGAGCTGTTTTTT. It codes for CAISASGNTGELFF.

The V call is TRBV7-2, the J call TRBJ1-1; D is perhaps TRBD1 (6 bases). The germline CDR1 and CDR2 sequences are SGHTA and FQGNSA. CDR3 length: 13 residues. V was pared by 5 bases and J by 4 bases, with 11 bases between. Written as DNA, the CDR3 is TGTGCCAGCAGCCTACAGGGTGGCACTGAAGCTTTCTTT. Amino acids: CASSLQGGTEAFF. Full variable domain (outside the CDR3, taken from reference TRBV7-2 and TRBJ1-1): GAGVSQSPSNKVTEKGKDVELRCDPISGHTALYWYRQSLGQGLEFLIYFQGNSAPDKSGLPSDRFSAERTGGSVSTLTIQRTQQEDSAVYLCASSLQGGTEAFFGQGTRLTVV.

This clone was seen a handful of times. The genes are TRBV4-1 and TRBJ2-7; no reliable D call. Per germline, CDR1 MGHRA and CDR2 YSYEKL. The length of the CDR3 is 12 residues. The V end lost 0 bases, the J end lost 7 bases, and 7 bases lay between the germline ends. The CDR3 coding sequence is TGCGCCAGCAGCCAAGATCTCCGGGAGCAGTACTTC. It translates to CASSQDLREQYF.

This sequence joins TRBV29-1 and TRBJ1-1; D may be TRBD1 (6 bases). This CDR3 has 13 residues. Trimming removed 6 bases at V and 3 bases at J, with 14 bases between. Germline CDR1 SQVTM, CDR2 ANQGSEA. The CDR3 spells CSVHRNRDTEAFF. The DNA of the CDR3 is TGCAGCGTCCATCGGAACAGGGACACTGAAGCTTTCTTT.

This clone showed up just a few times. The rearrangement links TRBV5-1 to TRBJ1-4, with D unclear. Trimming took off 1 base at V and 4 bases at J, with 5 bases between the two ends. CDR3 length: 13 residues. Germline V lookup: CDR1 SGHRS, CDR2 YFSETQ. The CDR3 is CASSLQINEKLFF. CDR3 DNA sequence: TGCGCCAGCAGCTTGCAGATTAATGAAAAACTGTTTTTT.

The chain combines TRBV4-1 with TRBJ2-1, with 12 positions matching TRBD2. This CDR3 spans 15 amino acids. Germline lookup yields CDR1 MGHRA and CDR2 YSYEKL. V lost 7 bases to trimming and J lost 4 bases; unmatched junction nucleotides: 5. CDR3 amino acids: CASTKTSGGYNEQFF. CDR3 nucleotides: TGCGCCAGCACCAAGACTAGCGGGGGATACAATGAGCAGTTCTTC.

This chain joins TRBV27 and TRBJ2-6; 7 positions agree with TRBD1. The CDR3 runs 15 residues. Germline CDR1 MNHEY, CDR2 SMNVEV (reference sequence). V was clipped by 2 bases and J by 2 bases; unmatched bases: 0. CDR3 sequence: CASSLRGPGANVLTF. In nucleotides, the CDR3 is TGTGCCAGCAGTTTAAGGGGGCCTGGGGCCAACGTCCTGACTTTC.

A few counts support this clone. V is TRBV6-6 and J is TRBJ1-1; TRBD1 might be the D (6 bases). The CDR3 length is 9 residues. The germline gives CDR1 MNHNY, CDR2 SVGAGI (reference sequence). V shed 10 bases and J shed 11 bases, with 11 bases lying between them. Here the CDR3 reads CATGHSAFF. CDR3 sequence (DNA): TGTGCCACGGGACATTCGGCTTTCTTT.

The sample holds a few counts of this clone. The chain couples TRBV28 to TRBJ1-2; 7 nucleotides align to TRBD1. The CDR3 extends over 13 amino acids. V trimming: 6 bases; J trimming: 3 bases; junction bases outside the gene matches: 4. Germline V gene lookup returns CDR1 MDHEN and CDR2 SYDVKM. CDR3 sequence: CASRSGQYYGYTF. CDR3 DNA: TGTGCCAGCAGATCGGGACAGTACTATGGCTACACCTTC.

V is TRBV28 and J is TRBJ2-2; the match to TRBD2 covers 9 bases. Germline V gene lookup returns CDR1 MDHEN and CDR2 SYDVKM. With 7 bases clipped from V and 5 bases from J, the junction kept 5 bases outside the gene matches. The CDR3 spans 14 residues. The CDR3 DNA follows: TGTGCCAGCATGGCTAGCGGGATAACCGGGGAGCTGTTTTTT. Translated: CASMASGITGELFF.

The chain has TRBV19 and TRBJ2-3; D gene ambiguous. The CDR3 consists of 13 residues. V was pared by 3 bases and J by 3 bases, with 7 bases between. Germline values: CDR1 LNHDA, CDR2 SQIVND (reference sequence). CDR3 bases: TGTGCCAGTAGTATCGGAGCTACAGATACGCAGTATTTT. Protein: CASSIGATDTQYF.

This chain uses TRBV6-5 with TRBJ1-1, with D unclear. This CDR3 region has 15 residues. Deletions cut 2 bases from V and 5 bases from J, with 15 bases between. Germline CDR1 reads MNHEY; CDR2 reads SVGAGI. The CDR3 here is CASSYLPAAGTEAFF. In nucleotides, the CDR3 is TGTGCCAGCAGTTACCTCCCGGCCGCGGGAACTGAAGCTTTCTTT.

This sequence joins TRBV2 and TRBJ2-2; D remains unclear. The CDR3 is 13 residues long. The germline V and J ends were trimmed by 7 bases and 3 bases, with 9 bases remaining between them. Per the germline V gene, CDR1 is SNHLY and CDR2 is FYNNEI. CDR3 loop: CASNGHYTGELFF. CDR3 nucleotides: TGTGCCAGCAATGGGCACTACACCGGGGAGCTGTTTTTT.

The chain links TRBV19 to TRBJ1-1, with D perhaps matching TRBD1 (6 bases). The ends were cut back, 6 bases at V and 4 bases at J, with 15 bases in the middle. CDR1 and CDR2 from the germline V gene are LNHDA and SQIVND (reference sequence). The CDR3 has 14 amino acids. CDR3 sequence (DNA): TGTGCCAGTAGCTGGGGGGGGCGCGGCACTGAAGCTTTCTTT. Its protein product is CASSWGGRGTEAFF. Together with reference TRBV19 and TRBJ1-1, the CDR3 gives the full variable domain: DGGITQSPKYLFRKEGQNVTLSCEQNLNHDAMYWYRQDPGQGLRLIYYSQIVNDFQKGDIAEGYSVSREKKESFPLTVTSAQKNPTAFYLCASSWGGRGTEAFFGQGTRLTVV.

The rearrangement links TRBV7-9 to TRBJ2-2; D is perhaps TRBD2 (5 bases). Germline CDR1 is SEHNR and CDR2 is FQNEAQ (reference sequence). V was shortened by 3 bases and J by 2 bases, with 10 bases between the two germline ends. The CDR3 is 15 amino acids. The CDR3 region is CASSFLSGNTGELFF. The CDR3 DNA is TGTGCCAGCAGCTTCCTCTCGGGAAACACCGGGGAGCTGTTTTTT.

The chain is built from TRBV5-1 and TRBJ2-4; TRBD1 matches at 8 bases. From germline, CDR1 is SGHRS and CDR2 YFSETQ. The V segment lost 2 bases and the J segment 3 bases; nucleotides outside the gene matches: 7. CDR3 size: 16 residues. CDR3 coding DNA: TGCGCCAGCAGCTTACTACAGGGGGATGACAAAAACATTCAGTACTTC. Its translation is CASSLLQGDDKNIQYF.

The chain is built from TRBV7-9 and TRBJ2-1, with 7 bases that match TRBD2. Germline CDR1 is SEHNR and CDR2 is FQNEAQ (reference sequence). V lost 5 bases and J lost 5; bases outside the gene matches: 12. This CDR3 region has 16 residues. Written as DNA, the CDR3 is TGTGCCAGCAGCCCGCTATCGGGACTAACCCACAATGAGCAGTTCTTC. This translates into CASSPLSGLTHNEQFF.

The chain's CDR3 is CASSLDRGRGYGYTF. For the CDR3, the DNA is TGTGCCAGCAGCTTAGACAGGGGGCGCGGCTATGGCTACACCTTC. The chain carries TRBV7-8 and TRBJ1-2, with 9 bases aligning to TRBD1. Germline V CDR1 and CDR2: SGHVS, FQNEAQ. V shed 1 base and J 4 bases; nucleotides not matched to a gene: 4. The CDR3 loop spans 15 amino acids.

The V and J genes are TRBV5-5 and TRBJ1-2, with TRBD1 matching over 9 bases. The V gene end was trimmed by 0 bases and the J gene end by 7 bases; junction bases not matched to a gene: 4. The CDR3 spans 14 residues. Germline V gene data show CDR1 as SGHKS and CDR2 as YYEKEE (reference sequence). CDR3 sequence reads: CASSLGQGVGGYTF. CDR3 nucleotide sequence: TGTGCCAGCAGCTTGGGACAGGGGGTAGGTGGCTACACCTTC.